This TCR beta chain emerged from a study of PD-1 blockade in classical Hodgkin lymphoma. General study points: Relapsed/refractory patients reportedly had the lowest baseline TCR diversity, below newly diagnosed patients, who were below healthy donors.

This table comes from immunoSEQ multiplex PCR, and its TCRdb copy is limited to in-frame clones, with some not included. The sample shows approximately 17,000 clones, 80% to 95% of them seen only once. Noted time point: newly diagnosed, previously untreated cHL patient sample. The authors used newly diagnosed, untreated classical Hodgkin lymphoma PBMCs as comparison. This CDR3 comprises 15 residues. V was clipped by 0 bases and J by 2 bases, with 8 bases between them. Germline assignment: CDR1 MNHEY and CDR2 SMNVEV (reference sequence). Note on this clone: Antigen unknown.

The chain couples TRBV27 to TRBJ1-5; D unclear. Sequenced material: peripheral blood mononuclear cells (PBMCs). The receptor comes from a human donor with classical Hodgkin lymphoma. The CDR3 is CASSLSGYGNQPQHF. DNA of the CDR3: TGTGCCAGCAGTTTATCAGGGTATGGCAATCAGCCCCAGCATTTT.